A selection of T cell receptor beta chains follows, all from one sample in a study of technical replicates of blood from several donors. Some clones are missing from TCRdb's copy, which holds only in-frame ones; the method was immunoSEQ multiplex PCR. This sample has about 59,000 clones; more than 95% occur once, and the top ten carry about 0.2%. Sequencing was done on a sample of T cells isolated from PBMCs. These receptors came from a human donor in good health. The CDR3 runs from the conserved cysteine through the conserved F or W. The D gene is left open where the match is weak. Rows may omit the clone size; those that give it use once, few, many or a size class.

>NA|TRBV7-6|TRBJ2-3|TRBD1
CASSPSGTGIPDTQYF
TGTGCCAGCAGCCCTTCCGGGACAGGGATACCAGATACGCAGTATTTT
>NA|TRBV7-8|TRBJ2-7|TRBD2
CASSLTSGRGPPSYEQYF
TGTGCCAGCAGCTTAACTAGCGGGAGAGGTCCCCCTTCCTACGAGCAGTACTTC
>NA|TRBV2|TRBJ2-2|TRBD1
CASSEGQGPTGELFF
TGTGCCAGCAGTGAAGGACAGGGACCGACCGGGGAGCTGTTTTTT
>once|TRBV27|TRBJ2-2|NA
CASRGNGELFF
TGTGCCAGCCGAGGGAACGGGGAGCTGTTTTTT
>NA|TRBV7-7|TRBJ2-5|NA
CASSLSLDAYGTQYF
TGTGCCAGCAGCTTATCCCTAGACGCTTATGGGACCCAGTACTTC
>NA|TRBV6-1|TRBJ1-6|NA
CASSKWGREHSPLHF
TGTGCCAGCAGTAAGTGGGGGAGGGAACATTCACCCCTCCACTTT
>NA|TRBV9|TRBJ2-7|NA
CASSARPSGPEQYF
TGTGCCAGCAGCGCCAGACCCTCGGGTCCCGAGCAGTACTTC
>NA|TRBV2|TRBJ2-7|TRBD1
CASSEAIPGQEREQYF
TGTGCCAGCAGTGAAGCCATTCCGGGACAGGAACGCGAGCAGTACTTC
>NA|TRBV6-5|TRBJ2-3|TRBD1
CASSLDRAQYF
TGTGCCAGCAGTCTAGACAGGGCGCAGTATTTT
>NA|TRBV6-5|TRBJ1-2|NA
CASRAGTNYGYTF
TGTGCCAGCCGTGCAGGGACTAACTATGGCTACACCTTC
>NA|TRBV4-1|TRBJ2-2|TRBD1
CASSQHRGLTGELFF
TGCGCCAGCAGCCAACACAGGGGGCTTACCGGGGAGCTGTTTTTT
>NA|TRBV2|TRBJ2-5|TRBD2
CASTGGTALETQYF
TGTGCCAGCACCGGGGGGACCGCTTTGGAGACCCAGTACTTC
>NA|TRBV27|TRBJ2-7|TRBD1
CASSLMNRGLYEQYF
TGTGCCAGCAGTTTAATGAATAGGGGGCTCTACGAGCAGTACTTC
>NA|TRBV5-1|TRBJ2-1|TRBD2
CASSLVGGSSYNEQFF
TGCGCCAGCAGCTTGGTCGGCGGGAGCTCCTACAATGAGCAGTTCTTC
>NA|TRBV18|TRBJ2-3|NA
CASSPQSPRDTQYF
TGTGCCAGCTCACCACAAAGCCCCCGAGATACGCAGTATTTT
>NA|TRBV29-1|TRBJ2-1|TRBD1
CSVEEDRSTPLISYNEQFF
TGCAGCGTTGAGGAGGACAGGAGCACGCCTCTTATCTCCTACAATGAGCAGTTCTTC
>NA|TRBV10-1|TRBJ2-7|NA
CATRGRGIPYEQYF
TGCGCCACACGGGGACGGGGGATACCTTACGAGCAGTACTTC
>NA|TRBV10-3|TRBJ2-7|NA
CAIGQAGTYEQYF
TGTGCCATCGGTCAGGCAGGTACCTACGAGCAGTACTTC
>NA|TRBV6-4|TRBJ2-3|TRBD1
CASSGTGGTDTQYF
TGTGCCAGCAGTGGGACAGGGGGCACAGATACGCAGTATTTT
>NA|TRBV6-6|TRBJ1-1|NA
CASSYPNTEAFF
TGTGCCAGCAGTTACCCTAACACTGAAGCTTTCTTT
>NA|TRBV11-2|TRBJ2-4|NA
CASSLSGGGNIQYF
TGTGCCAGCAGCTTATCCGGGGGTGGGAACATTCAGTACTTC
>NA|TRBV21-1|TRBJ2-1|NA
CASSKVGTGLAYGFLGEQFF
TGTGCCAGCAGCAAAGTTGGGACGGGACTAGCGTATGGGTTTCTTGGGGAGCAGTTCTTC
>NA|TRBV14|TRBJ1-2|NA
CASSPTARGYGYTF
TGTGCCAGCAGCCCAACGGCCAGAGGCTATGGCTACACCTTC
>NA|TRBV15|TRBJ1-5|NA
CATTARGGEGNQPQHF
TGTGCCACCACCGCGAGGGGGGGAGAGGGCAATCAGCCCCAGCATTTT
>NA|TRBV10-2|TRBJ2-7|TRBD1
CASSTGVYEQYF
TGCGCCAGCAGTACAGGGGTCTACGAGCAGTACTTC
>NA|TRBV30|TRBJ1-6|NA
CAWSVGWTGNSALHF
TGTGCCTGGAGTGTAGGATGGACGGGGAATTCGGCCCTCCACTTT
>NA|TRBV2|TRBJ2-7|NA
CASSAEEGSYEQYF
TGTGCCAGCAGTGCCGAGGAGGGTTCCTACGAGCAGTACTTC
>NA|TRBV10-3|TRBJ2-1|TRBD2
CATRRGGQGDEQFF
TGTGCCACGCGGCGGGGGGGGCAGGGCGATGAGCAGTTCTTC
>NA|TRBV6-1|TRBJ2-7|TRBD1
CASLSGQGLWEQYF
TGTGCCAGCCTGTCGGGACAGGGCTTATGGGAGCAGTACTTC
>NA|TRBV6-5|TRBJ1-1|TRBD1
CASSHRGRNTEAFF
TGTGCCAGCAGTCACAGGGGGCGGAACACTGAAGCTTTCTTT
>once|TRBV2|TRBJ2-2|TRBD1
CASWGGQGNTGELFF
TGTGCCAGCTGGGGGGGACAGGGGAACACCGGGGAGCTGTTTTTT
>NA|TRBV28|TRBJ2-7|NA
CASRFRDGGTYEQYF
TGTGCCAGCAGGTTCAGGGATGGTGGCACCTACGAGCAGTACTTC
>NA|TRBV7-9|TRBJ2-3|TRBD2
CASSFGQPGLPPSTDTQYF
TGTGCCAGCAGCTTCGGACAACCGGGACTACCCCCTAGCACAGATACGCAGTATTTT
>NA|TRBV19|TRBJ1-2|TRBD1
CASISIMKEAGGRGYTF
TGTGCCAGTATTAGTATTATGAAGGAGGCAGGGGGCCGGGGCTACACCTTC
>NA|TRBV18|TRBJ2-5|NA
CASSPPSIRETQYF
TGTGCCAGCTCACCCCCAAGCATCCGGGAGACCCAGTACTTC
>NA|TRBV5-1|TRBJ2-3|TRBD1
CASSLGQGYYF
TGCGCCAGCAGCTTGGGACAGGGCTATTATTTT
>NA|TRBV15|TRBJ1-2|NA
CATSTPRGYGYTF
TGTGCCACCAGCACCCCTCGCGGCTATGGCTACACCTTC
>NA|TRBV5-8|TRBJ2-7|NA
CASSLVGSRGYEQYF
TGTGCCAGCAGCTTGGTCGGTTCCAGGGGATACGAGCAGTACTTC